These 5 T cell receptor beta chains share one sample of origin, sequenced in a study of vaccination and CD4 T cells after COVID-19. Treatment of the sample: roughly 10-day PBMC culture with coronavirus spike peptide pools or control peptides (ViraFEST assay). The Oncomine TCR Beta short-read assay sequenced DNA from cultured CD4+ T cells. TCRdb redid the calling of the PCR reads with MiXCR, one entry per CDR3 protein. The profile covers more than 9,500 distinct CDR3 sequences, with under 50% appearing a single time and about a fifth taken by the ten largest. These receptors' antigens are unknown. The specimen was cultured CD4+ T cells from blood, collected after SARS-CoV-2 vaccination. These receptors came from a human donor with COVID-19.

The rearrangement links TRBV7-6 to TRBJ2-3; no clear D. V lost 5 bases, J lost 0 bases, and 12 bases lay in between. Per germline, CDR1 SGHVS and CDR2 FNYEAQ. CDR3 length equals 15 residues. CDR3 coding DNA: TGTGCCAGCAGCCCACGAGAGTTTAGCACAGATACGCAGTATTTT. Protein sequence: CASSPREFSTDTQYF.

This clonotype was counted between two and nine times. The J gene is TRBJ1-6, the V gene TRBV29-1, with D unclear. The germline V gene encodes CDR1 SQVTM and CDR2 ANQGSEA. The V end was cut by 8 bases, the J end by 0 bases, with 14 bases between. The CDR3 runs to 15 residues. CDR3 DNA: TGCAGCTCCCGATCCCGGGGCTCCTATAATTCACCCCTCCACTTT. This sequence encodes CSSRSRGSYNSPLHF.

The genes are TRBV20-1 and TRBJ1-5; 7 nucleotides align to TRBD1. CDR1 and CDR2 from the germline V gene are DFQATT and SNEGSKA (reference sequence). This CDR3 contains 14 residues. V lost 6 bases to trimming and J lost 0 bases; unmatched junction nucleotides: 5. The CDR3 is CSARDRNSNQPQHF. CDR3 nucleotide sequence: TGCAGTGCCCGGGACAGAAATAGCAATCAGCCCCAGCATTTT.

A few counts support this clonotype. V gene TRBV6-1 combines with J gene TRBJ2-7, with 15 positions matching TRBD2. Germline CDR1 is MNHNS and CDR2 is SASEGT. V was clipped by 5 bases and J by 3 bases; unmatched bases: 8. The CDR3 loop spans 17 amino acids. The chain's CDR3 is CASSRTSGGALGYEQYF. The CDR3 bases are TGTGCCAGCAGTCGGACTAGCGGGGGGGCCCTCGGCTACGAGCAGTACTTC.

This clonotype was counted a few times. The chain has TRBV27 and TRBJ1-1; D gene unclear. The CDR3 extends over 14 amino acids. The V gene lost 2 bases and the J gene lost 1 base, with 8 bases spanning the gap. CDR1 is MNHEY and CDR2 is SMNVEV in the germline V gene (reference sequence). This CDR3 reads CASSLRLGNTEAFF. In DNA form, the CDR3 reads TGTGCCAGCAGTTTAAGGTTAGGGAACACTGAAGCTTTCTTT.